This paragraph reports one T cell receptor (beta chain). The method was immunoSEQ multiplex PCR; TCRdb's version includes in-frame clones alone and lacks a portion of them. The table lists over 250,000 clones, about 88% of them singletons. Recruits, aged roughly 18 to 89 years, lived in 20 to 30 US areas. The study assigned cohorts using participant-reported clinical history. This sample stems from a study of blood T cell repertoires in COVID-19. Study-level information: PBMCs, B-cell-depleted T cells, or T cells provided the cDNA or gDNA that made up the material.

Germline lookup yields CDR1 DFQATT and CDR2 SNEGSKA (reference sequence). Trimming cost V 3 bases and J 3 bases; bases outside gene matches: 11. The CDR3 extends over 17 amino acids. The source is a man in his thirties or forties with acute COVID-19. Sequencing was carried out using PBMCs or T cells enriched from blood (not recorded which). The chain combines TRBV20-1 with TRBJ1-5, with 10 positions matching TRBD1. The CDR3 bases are TGCAGTGCTAGTAAGATCTCGGGGACAGGGGTCAATCAGCCCCAGCATTTT. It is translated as CSASKISGTGVNQPQHF.